This TCR beta chain emerged from a study of T cells in Graves' hyperthyroidism and ophthalmopathy. Findings and caveats of the study: Expanded thyroid clonotypes (above 0.001) were mostly also found in blood. The model anticipated ophthalmopathy a median about 7 months pre-onset.

Template material for amplifying TCR beta CDR3 regions consisted of RNA transcripts. HTBI primers were the set used in a first-round RT-PCR of the TCR CDR3. TCRdb reprocessed the multiplex PCR reads with MiXCR, giving one entry per CDR3 protein. Of 660,000 or so distinct CDR3 sequences detected, less than 25% appear once; the ten largest clones hold roughly 30%. Remarks on this clonotype: Its antigen remains unknown.

Ophthalmopathy patients showed a Clinical Activity Score of at least 3, NOSPECS grade of at least 4 and duration under 3 months. Fresh peripheral blood, about 9.9 ml, yielded the PBMCs. The sequence derives from a young man with Graves' ophthalmopathy. Sample: blood.

CDR3 sequence: CASSAGGGNTIYF. CDR3 DNA: TGTGCCAGCAGCGCGGGGGGAGGAAACACCATATATTTT. This rearrangement joins TRBV2 to TRBJ1-3, with TRBD1 as a possible D gene (5 bases). Per the germline V gene, CDR1 is SNHLY and CDR2 is FYNNEI. The V and J ends lost 6 bases and 4 bases respectively, with 10 bases between them. This CDR3 has 13 amino acids. The variable domain in full, with the rest retrieved from reference TRBV2 and TRBJ1-3, is EPEVTQTPSHQVTQMGQEVILRCVPISNHLYFYWYRQILGQKVEFLVSFYNNEISEKSEIFDDQFSVERPDGSNFTLKIRSTKLEDSAMYFCASSAGGGNTIYFGEGSWLTVV.